The 31 T cell receptor beta chains below all came from one sample that was sequenced in a study of T cell responses to AZD1222 COVID-19 vaccine. Sequencing was performed with immunoSEQ multiplex PCR; in TCRdb, only in-frame clones are kept and a portion is missing. The data show around 130,000 clones, 75% to 95% seen once. The sequenced sample was peripheral blood, obtained 28 days after the second AZD1222 dose. These receptors all come from an adult who received the AZD1222 COVID-19 vaccine.

In this sample, this clone turned up a few times. The chain recombines TRBV18 with TRBJ1-4; TRBD1 matches at 12 bases. CDR1 and CDR2 from the germline V gene are KGHSH and LQKENI. V lost 3 bases and J lost 3; bases outside the gene matches: 5. The CDR3 totals 17 residues. The CDR3 nucleotides read TGTGCCAGCTCACCCTTGGGACAGGGGGCAGCTAATGAAAAACTGTTTTTT. Its translation is CASSPLGQGAANEKLFF.

This sequence joins TRBV19 and TRBJ1-1; 8 bases agree with TRBD1. The germline V gene encodes CDR1 LNHDA and CDR2 SQIVND (reference sequence). The CDR3 contains 18 residues. J lost 5 bases, V lost 6 bases, and 20 bases had no gene match. CDR3 sequence (DNA): TGTGCCAGTAGCCCGCCGCTCGACAGGGGTGGGCGTAGAACTGAAGCTTTCTTT. Translating gives CASSPPLDRGGRRTEAFF.

The chain links TRBV19 to TRBJ1-1, with a tentative D call TRBD1 (5 bases). Trimming stripped 3 bases from V and 3 bases from J, with 8 bases between. The CDR3 spans 13 residues. Germline V gives CDR1 LNHDA, CDR2 SQIVND (reference sequence). CDR3 amino acids: CASSIVGDTEAFF. Here the CDR3 DNA reads TGTGCCAGTAGTATTGTGGGGGACACTGAAGCTTTCTTT.

The CDR3 loop reads CASSPRQGEDEQFF. DNA for the CDR3: TGTGCCAGCAGCCCGCGACAGGGCGAAGATGAGCAGTTCTTC. The V and J genes are TRBV2 and TRBJ2-1; 7 bases fit TRBD1. With V trimmed by 6 bases and J by 8 bases, 10 bases remained unmatched. Germline CDR1 SNHLY, CDR2 FYNNEI. CDR3 length equals 14 residues.

The chain is built from TRBV3-1 (or the pseudogene TRBV3-2) and TRBJ2-1, with 12 bases matching TRBD1. Germline V gene lookup returns CDR1 LGHDT and CDR2 YNNKEL (reference sequence). Trimming took 7 bases from V and 4 from J; bases not matched to a gene: 5. This CDR3 is built from 15 residues. The CDR3 nucleotides read TGTGCCAGCACCCTGGGACAGGGGGCTTACAATGAGCAGTTCTTC. Translation: CASTLGQGAYNEQFF.

The chain combines TRBV6-1 with TRBJ1-4; D is ambiguous. Germline CDR1 and CDR2: MNHNS and SASEGT. V was shortened by 3 bases and J by 8 bases, with 7 bases between the two germline ends. This CDR3 region has 12 residues. The CDR3 loop reads CASSEYEEKLFF. Here the CDR3 DNA reads TGTGCCAGCAGTGAGTATGAAGAAAAACTGTTTTTT.

Written as DNA, the CDR3 is TGTGCCAGCAGTCGGGGACTTCGTTGGGGGGGAGATACGCAGTATTTT. Its protein is CASSRGLRWGGDTQYF. The chain carries TRBV2 and TRBJ2-3; 7 bases match TRBD2. Losses at the gene ends were 5 bases for V and 5 bases for J; bases not matched to a gene: 13. The CDR3 runs 16 residues. The V gene's germline CDR1 is SNHLY and CDR2 FYNNEI.

The rearrangement links TRBV4-1 to TRBJ1-6; D is undetermined. Trimming took off 0 bases at V and 0 bases at J, with 12 bases between the two ends. The CDR3 loop spans 18 amino acids. The germline CDR1 and CDR2 sequences are MGHRA and YSYEKL. Here the CDR3 reads CASSQDSGMRSYNSPLHF. In nucleotides, the CDR3 is TGCGCCAGCAGCCAAGATTCGGGCATGCGCTCCTATAATTCACCCCTCCACTTT.

This chain joins TRBV28 and TRBJ1-1; 7 bases map to TRBD1. The CDR3 has 14 amino acids. V shed 4 bases, J shed 8 bases, and the junction held 10 bases outside the gene matches. Germline CDR1 MDHEN, CDR2 SYDVKM. CDR3 DNA sequence: TGTGCCAGCAGTTCCGGAGGGACAGCCGGCGAAGCTTTCTTT. Translation gives CASSSGGTAGEAFF.

V and J are TRBV27 and TRBJ2-5, with D perhaps TRBD1 (5 bases). The V end was cut by 4 bases, the J end by 5 bases, with 11 bases between. The CDR3 spans 13 residues. The V gene's germline CDR1 is MNHEY and CDR2 SMNVEV (reference sequence). CDR3 in DNA: TGTGCCAGCAGTTCCCGGACACACGAGACCCAGTACTTC. It is translated as CASSSRTHETQYF.

The CDR3 DNA reads as TGTGCCAGCAGAACGGGGGCTACGGTTGGGAATGAGCAGTTCTTC. Translated, it gives CASRTGATVGNEQFF. The rearrangement joins TRBV6-5 to TRBJ2-1; D is possibly TRBD1 or TRBD2 (6 bases each). This CDR3 comprises 15 residues. V was shortened by 6 bases and J by 7 bases, with 19 bases between the two germline ends. CDR1 and CDR2 (germline): MNHEY, SVGAGI.

The genes are TRBV2 and TRBJ1-1; D uncertain. V lost 1 base, J lost 1 base, and 4 bases lay in between. The CDR3 runs to 13 residues. Germline loops: CDR1 SNHLY, CDR2 FYNNEI. CDR3 in amino acids: CASSEVWNTEAFF. In nucleotides, the CDR3 is TGTGCCAGCAGTGAAGTGTGGAACACTGAAGCTTTCTTT.

V gene TRBV2 combines with J gene TRBJ2-6; D perhaps matches TRBD2 (5 bases). Germline CDR1 is SNHLY and CDR2 is FYNNEI. The CDR3 is made up of 15 amino acids. Trimming removed 3 bases from V and 0 bases from J, with 6 bases in between. DNA of the CDR3: TGTGCCAGCAGTGACGGGAACTCTGGGGCCAACGTCCTGACTTTC. Protein sequence: CASSDGNSGANVLTF. Full variable domain (missing parts from reference TRBV2 and TRBJ2-6): EPEVTQTPSHQVTQMGQEVILRCVPISNHLYFYWYRQILGQKVEFLVSFYNNEISEKSEIFDDQFSVERPDGSNFTLKIRSTKLEDSAMYFCASSDGNSGANVLTFGAGSRLTVL.

The gene calls are TRBV18 and TRBJ1-2, with 8 bases lining up with TRBD1. V shed 5 bases, J shed 1 base, and the junction held 3 bases outside the gene matches. The CDR3 runs to 14 residues. Germline CDR1 reads KGHSH; CDR2 reads LQKENI. In DNA, the CDR3 is TGTGCCAGCTCATTTGGACAGGGTAACTATGGCTACACCTTC. This translates into CASSFGQGNYGYTF. Looking up the rest from reference TRBV18 and TRBJ1-2 gives the full variable domain: NAGVMQNPRHLVRRRGQEARLRCSPMKGHSHVYWYRQLPEEGLKFMVYLQKENIIDESGMPKERFSAEFPKEGPSILRIQQVVRGDSAAYFCASSFGQGNYGYTFGSGTRLTVV.

This clone was counted once. This chain connects TRBV4-1 to TRBJ2-3; 11 bases match TRBD2. CDR1 is MGHRA, CDR2 YSYEKL, per germline. Losses at the gene ends were 8 bases for V and 2 bases for J; bases not matched to a gene: 12. CDR3 length equals 17 residues. Here the CDR3 DNA reads TGCGCCAGCCAGACTAGCGGGGCGCTCCAATCCACAGATACGCAGTATTTT. This encodes CASQTSGALQSTDTQYF.

Here the CDR3 reads CASSLSYSGDTEAFF. The DNA of the CDR3 is TGTGCCAGCAGCTTATCGTACTCCGGGGACACTGAAGCTTTCTTT. The V and J genes are TRBV7-9 and TRBJ1-1; D is ambiguous. The ends were cut back, 2 bases at V and 3 bases at J, with 13 bases in the middle. The germline V gene has CDR1 SEHNR and CDR2 FQNEAQ (reference sequence). CDR3 size: 15 residues.

J is TRBJ2-3 and V is TRBV4-2, with 9 positions matching TRBD2. With V trimmed by 5 bases and J by 7 bases, 10 bases remained unmatched. Germline CDR1 reads LGHNA; CDR2 reads YNFKEQ. CDR3 length equals 15 residues. For the CDR3, the DNA is TGTGCCAGCAGCGTTAGCGGGGGTAGAGAGCATACGCAGTATTTT. It encodes CASSVSGGREHTQYF.

The rearrangement joins TRBV2 to TRBJ1-5; TRBD1 matches at 7 bases. Germline CDR1 and CDR2: SNHLY and FYNNEI. The length of the CDR3 is 14 residues. Germline trimming cut 4 bases from V and 5 bases from J; bases unmatched to any gene: 5. The CDR3 spells CASSGTGEDQPQHF. Written as DNA, the CDR3 is TGTGCCAGCAGTGGAACAGGGGAAGATCAGCCCCAGCATTTT. The full variable domain, with the rest looked up from reference TRBV2 and TRBJ1-5, is EPEVTQTPSHQVTQMGQEVILRCVPISNHLYFYWYRQILGQKVEFLVSFYNNEISEKSEIFDDQFSVERPDGSNFTLKIRSTKLEDSAMYFCASSGTGEDQPQHFGDGTRLSIL.

This clone was seen once. The CDR3 is CASSRLSAFF. CDR3 coding DNA: TGTGCCAGCAGTAGGCTCAGCGCTTTCTTT. The chain couples TRBV28 to TRBJ1-1; D gene unclear. The CDR3 sequence is 10 residues long. Germline CDR1 MDHEN, CDR2 SYDVKM. With 5 bases removed from V and 11 bases from J, the gap between germline ends came to 9 bases.

The genes are TRBV14 and TRBJ1-2, with D hard to call. V was clipped by 0 bases and J by 4 bases, with 12 bases between them. CDR3 length equals 15 residues. Germline CDR1 is SGHDN and CDR2 is FVKESK. The CDR3: CASSQDGSSAYGYTF. The CDR3, as DNA: TGTGCCAGCAGCCAAGATGGGTCGTCAGCCTATGGCTACACCTTC.

This chain connects TRBV14 to TRBJ1-1; perhaps TRBD1 as D (5 bases). The CDR3 runs to 13 residues. V was cut by 3 bases and J by 5 bases, with 10 bases left in between. The germline CDR1 and CDR2 sequences are SGHDN and FVKESK. CDR3 amino acids: CASSQGVGTEAFF. As DNA, the CDR3 is TGTGCCAGCAGCCAGGGGGTGGGGACTGAAGCTTTCTTT.

The J gene is TRBJ1-3, the V gene TRBV3-1 (or the pseudogene TRBV3-2); a possible D gene is TRBD1 (6 bases). The V gene lost 1 base and the J gene lost 10 bases, with 8 bases spanning the gap. This CDR3 is 12 amino acids long. CDR1 is LGHDT and CDR2 is YNNKEL in the germline V gene (reference sequence). The CDR3 sequence is CASSQADRTIYF. The CDR3 DNA reads TGTGCCAGCAGCCAAGCTGACAGGACCATATATTTT.

The J gene is TRBJ2-5, the V gene TRBV7-2; D unclear. The CDR3 is made up of 16 amino acids. From germline, CDR1 is SGHTA and CDR2 FQGNSA. Deletions cut 1 base from V and 1 base from J, with 13 bases between. CDR3 in amino acids: CASSLGPRAGQETQYF. In nucleotides, the CDR3 is TGTGCCAGCAGCTTAGGCCCCCGGGCAGGCCAAGAGACCCAGTACTTC.

This clone was observed once. The rearrangement uses TRBV27 and TRBJ2-7; D possibly matches TRBD1 or TRBD2 (5 bases each). This CDR3 has 15 residues. The V end lost 2 bases, the J end lost 1 base, and 12 bases lay between the germline ends. Germline V gives CDR1 MNHEY, CDR2 SMNVEV (reference sequence). The CDR3 nucleotides are TGTGCCAGCAGTTTAAAGAGGGACGGGTCCTACGAGCAGTACGTC. This sequence encodes CASSLKRDGSYEQYV.

The rearrangement links TRBV11-2 to TRBJ1-3, with D unresolved. This CDR3 has 13 amino acids. Trimming stripped 3 bases from V and 3 bases from J, with 6 bases between. Germline V gene lookup returns CDR1 SGHAT and CDR2 FQNNGV. The CDR3 DNA reads as TGTGCCAGCAGCTTCGGGTTTGGAAACACCATATATTTT. Translation: CASSFGFGNTIYF.

The chain recombines TRBV7-3 with TRBJ1-1, with D perhaps matching TRBD1 (5 bases). V lost 4 bases to trimming and J lost 4 bases, with 7 bases between them. The CDR3 runs to 12 residues. Germline CDR1 reads SGHTA; CDR2 reads FQGTGA. The CDR3 DNA sequence: TGTGCCAGCAGCTCCCAGGGCACTGAAGCTTTCTTT. Translated: CASSSQGTEAFF.

This clone came up a few times. The V gene is TRBV18, the J gene TRBJ2-2, with D tentatively TRBD1 (5 bases). Per the germline V gene, CDR1 is KGHSH and CDR2 is LQKENI. This CDR3 has 19 amino acids. Trimming stripped 4 bases from V and 0 bases from J, with 21 bases between. CDR3 coding DNA: TGTGCCAGCTCACACCTCAGCGCGGCGGACATCCCGAACACCGGGGAGCTGTTTTTT. Protein product: CASSHLSAADIPNTGELFF.

The chain combines TRBV12-3 or TRBV12-4 with TRBJ1-2; D ambiguous. The CDR3 consists of 11 residues. V was trimmed by 4 bases and J by 7 bases, leaving 7 bases between them. The DNA for the CDR3 is TGTGCCAGCAGTTCACGTGTTGGCTACACCTTC. It is translated as CASSSRVGYTF.

In regard to this clone: Other DNA sequences in this sample translate to the same CDR3. This chain joins TRBV24-1 and TRBJ2-3; D remains ambiguous. Between the trimmed V and J ends, which lost 5 bases and 0 bases, there was a span of 2 bases. Germline V gives CDR1 KGHDR, CDR2 SFDVKD. The CDR3 spans 12 residues. The CDR3 is CATSGSTDTQYF. CDR3 nucleotides: TGTGCCACCAGTGGAAGCACAGATACGCAGTATTTT.

V gene TRBV2 combines with J gene TRBJ2-1; 11 bases fit TRBD2. The CDR3 contains 15 residues. With 6 bases clipped from V and 6 bases from J, the junction kept 7 bases outside the gene matches. Looked up from germline, CDR1 is SNHLY and CDR2 is FYNNEI. This CDR3 reads CASSSRTSGLNEQFF. In DNA form, the CDR3 reads TGTGCCAGCAGCTCGAGGACTAGCGGGCTCAATGAGCAGTTCTTC.

This chain uses TRBV9 with TRBJ2-5; maybe TRBD2 (5 bases). The CDR3 runs to 16 residues. The germline V gene has CDR1 SGDLS and CDR2 YYNGEE. The ends were cut back, 0 bases at V and 1 base at J, with 13 bases in the middle. CDR3 in amino acids: CASSVGLGGLQETQYF. The CDR3 DNA reads as TGTGCCAGCAGCGTAGGGTTGGGCGGGCTCCAAGAGACCCAGTACTTC.